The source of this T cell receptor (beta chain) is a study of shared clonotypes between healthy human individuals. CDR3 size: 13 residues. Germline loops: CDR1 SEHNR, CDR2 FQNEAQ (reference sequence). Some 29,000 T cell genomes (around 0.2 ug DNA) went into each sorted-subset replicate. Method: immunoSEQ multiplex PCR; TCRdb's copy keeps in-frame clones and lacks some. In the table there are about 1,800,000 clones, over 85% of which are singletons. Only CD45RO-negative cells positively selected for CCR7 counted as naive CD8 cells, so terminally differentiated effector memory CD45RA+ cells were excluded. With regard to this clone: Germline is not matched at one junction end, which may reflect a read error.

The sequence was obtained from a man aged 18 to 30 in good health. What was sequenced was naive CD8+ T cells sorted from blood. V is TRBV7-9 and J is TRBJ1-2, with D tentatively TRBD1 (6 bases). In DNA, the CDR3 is TGTGCCAGCAGCGAGGAAAACAGGGAGAGGGTCGCCTTC. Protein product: CASSEENRERVAF. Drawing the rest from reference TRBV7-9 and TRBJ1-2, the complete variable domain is DTGVSQNPRHKITKRGQNVTFRCDPISEHNRLYWYRQTLGQGPEFLTYFQNEAQLEKSRLLSDRFSAERPKGSFSTLEIQRTEQGDSAMYLCASSEENRERVAFGSGTRLTVV.